This paragraph covers one T cell receptor beta chain sequence. This sample was taken from a study of blood T cell repertoires in COVID-19. The germline CDR1 and CDR2 sequences are SGDLS and YYNGEE. Germline trimming cut 0 bases from V and 7 bases from J; bases unmatched to any gene: 6. CDR3 size: 15 residues. How the authors handled the data: Amplification with reference gene primers provided the estimates of nucleated cell counts. Using immunoSEQ multiplex PCR, the repertoire was profiled, and TCRdb retains in-frame clones only, with some absent. V, J and clone size reflect that table, while D and trimming were determined from the DNA. The sample holds tens of thousands of clones, around 90% seen once.

This TCR came from a man in his sixties with COVID-19, enrolled during active disease. The specimen sequenced was peripheral blood. The chain links TRBV9 to TRBJ2-2; 7 bases map to TRBD1. This CDR3 reads CASSVGQGHGGELFF. CDR3 sequence (DNA): TGTGCCAGCAGCGTAGGACAGGGACACGGCGGGGAGCTGTTTTTT.